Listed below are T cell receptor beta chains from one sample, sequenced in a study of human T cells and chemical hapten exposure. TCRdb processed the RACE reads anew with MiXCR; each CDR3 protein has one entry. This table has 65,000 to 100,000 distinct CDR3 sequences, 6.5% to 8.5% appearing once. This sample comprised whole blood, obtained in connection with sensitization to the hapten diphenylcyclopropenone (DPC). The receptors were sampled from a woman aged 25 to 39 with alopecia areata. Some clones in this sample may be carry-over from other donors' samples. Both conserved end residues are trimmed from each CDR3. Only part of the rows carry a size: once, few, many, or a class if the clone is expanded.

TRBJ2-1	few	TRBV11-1	ASSHTGGSYNEQF
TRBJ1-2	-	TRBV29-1	SVIHHGAHYGYT
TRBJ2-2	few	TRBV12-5	AVRRGGAEVIGELF
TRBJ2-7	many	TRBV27	ASRWATSTGYEQY
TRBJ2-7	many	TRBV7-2	ASSATSGGGYEQY
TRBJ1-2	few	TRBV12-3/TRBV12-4	ASSPPTGAKEYGDT
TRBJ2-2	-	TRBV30	AWMLKRGATGELF
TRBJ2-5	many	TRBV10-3	AISESGTEETQY
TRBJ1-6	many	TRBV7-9	AGEDGTYNSPLH
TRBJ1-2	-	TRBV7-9	ASSLNDREWDGYT
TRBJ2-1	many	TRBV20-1	SARDASGGASYNEQF
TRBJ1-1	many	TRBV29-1	SVEWGGAEAF
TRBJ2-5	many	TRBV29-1	SVARAQETQY
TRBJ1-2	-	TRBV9	ASSESLTVNYGYT
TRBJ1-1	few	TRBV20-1	SASRQSDSEAF
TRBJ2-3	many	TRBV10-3	AIRLAGGPTDTQY
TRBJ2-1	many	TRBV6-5	ASSSGGAGEQF
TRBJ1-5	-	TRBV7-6	ASSLESSGMNQPQH
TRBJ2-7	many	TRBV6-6	ASRPGQGGNEQY
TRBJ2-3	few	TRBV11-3	ASSRILRDTQY
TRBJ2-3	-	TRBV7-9	ASSLGGGRDTQY
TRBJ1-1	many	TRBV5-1	ASSLERGPRDTEAF
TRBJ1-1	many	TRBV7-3	ASSSSPGLEAF
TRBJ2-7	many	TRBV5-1	ASSLDVRGYEQY
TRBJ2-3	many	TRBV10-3	ATTSGQEDTQY
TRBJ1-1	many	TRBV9	ASSVERTGVAF
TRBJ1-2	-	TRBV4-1	ASSQLGPSNYGYT